These 17 T cell receptor beta chains came from one sample sequenced in a study of a mutant IDH1 vaccine in newly diagnosed glioma. This table comes from immunoSEQ multiplex PCR, and its TCRdb copy is limited to in-frame clones, with some not included. The sample has approximately 40,000 clones; 70% to 80% are singletons. Time point specified: week 5, during vaccination. What each vaccine dose contained was 300 ug of mutant IDH1 20-mer peptide, accompanied by topical imiquimod. No antigen has been assigned to these receptors. The source material was PBMCs, sampled from a glioma patient whose treatment included an IDH1 peptide vaccine. These receptors all stem from a man aged 40-55 years with glioma.

V is TRBV6-5 and J is TRBJ2-2, with D possibly called TRBD1 or TRBD2 (5 bases each). In germline, CDR1 is MNHEY, CDR2 SVGAGI. The CDR3 loop spans 13 amino acids. Trimming removed 0 bases at V and 15 bases at J, with 14 bases between. Written as DNA, the CDR3 is TGTGCCAGCAGTTACTCGTATGAGGGGACGGTGTTTTTT. Translation gives CASSYSYEGTVFF.

V gene TRBV5-1 combines with J gene TRBJ2-1; D ambiguous. Germline loops: CDR1 SGHRS, CDR2 YFSETQ. Trimming cost V 0 bases and J 1 base, with 8 bases left between them. The length of the CDR3 is 15 residues. CDR3: CASSLGTASYNEQFF. In DNA, the CDR3 is TGCGCCAGCAGCTTGGGCACGGCGTCCTACAATGAGCAGTTCTTC.

The chain employs TRBV6-5 and TRBJ1-2, with D perhaps TRBD1 (5 bases). V gave up 2 bases and J gave up 7 bases, with 14 bases separating them. This CDR3 region has 14 residues. The germline CDR1 and CDR2 sequences are MNHEY and SVGAGI. The CDR3 sequence: CASSYQAGARGYTF. CDR3 DNA: TGTGCCAGCAGTTACCAAGCTGGGGCGCGTGGCTACACCTTC.

This clone occurred a few times. The chain joins TRBV10-3 to TRBJ2-4, with D unresolved. CDR1 and CDR2 from the germline V gene are ENHRY and SYGVKD. Trimming pared 6 bases from V and 0 bases from J, leaving 24 bases between. The CDR3 is 19 amino acids. The CDR3 sequence is CAIRFADTTNDLAKNIQYF. In DNA form, the CDR3 reads TGTGCCATCAGGTTTGCGGATACGACAAACGACCTAGCCAAAAACATTCAGTACTTC.

This clone has a handful of counts. This chain connects TRBV29-1 to TRBJ1-1; no clear D gene. This CDR3 spans 11 amino acids. Looked up from germline, CDR1 is SQVTM and CDR2 is ANQGSEA. Trimming took 0 bases from V and 11 from J, leaving 10 bases between them. The chain's CDR3 is CSVEDLWRAFF. In DNA form, the CDR3 reads TGCAGCGTTGAAGATCTCTGGAGGGCTTTCTTT.

The chain carries TRBV5-1 and TRBJ1-1; weak D call: TRBD1 (6 bases). Germline CDR1 reads SGHRS; CDR2 reads YFSETQ. The CDR3 is made up of 15 amino acids. V lost 0 bases and J lost 2, with 11 bases in between. CDR3 protein: CASSLAVQGNTEAFF. The CDR3 DNA reads as TGCGCCAGCAGCTTGGCGGTACAGGGAAACACTGAAGCTTTCTTT.

In DNA, the CDR3 is TGTGCCAGTCAGTTAGGTGGCGCGAGGACCGGGGAGCTGTTTTTT. It is translated as CASQLGGARTGELFF. This sequence joins TRBV19 and TRBJ2-2; D not resolved. This CDR3 comprises 15 residues. V was trimmed by 8 bases and J by 5 bases, leaving 18 bases between them. CDR1 and CDR2 (germline): LNHDA, SQIVND (reference sequence).

The chain joins TRBV4-1 to TRBJ2-5; the match to TRBD2 covers 8 bases. V gave up 1 base and J gave up 5 bases; unmatched junction bases: 6. The CDR3 covers 15 residues. The V gene's germline CDR1 is MGHRA and CDR2 YSYEKL. DNA of the CDR3: TGCGCCAGCAGCCAAGGACGGGGGGGCCGTGAGACCCAGTACTTC. This sequence encodes CASSQGRGGRETQYF.

The chain employs TRBV6-5 and TRBJ2-3; 8 bases are shared with TRBD1. Trimming at V came to 1 base and at J to 1 base, leaving 4 bases not matched to a gene. The CDR3 has 16 amino acids. CDR1 is MNHEY and CDR2 is SVGAGI in the germline V gene. The CDR3 region has the DNA TGTGCCAGCAGTTACTACCAGGGGGCTGGCACAGATACGCAGTATTTT. This translates into CASSYYQGAGTDTQYF.

This clone has only one observation. The chain links TRBV5-4 to TRBJ2-5, with unresolved D. The germline V gene has CDR1 SGHNT and CDR2 YYREEE (reference sequence). V gave up 0 bases and J gave up 5 bases, with 8 bases separating them. The CDR3 has 13 amino acids. CDR3 DNA sequence: TGTGCCAGCAGCTTGGAGGGTCGGGAGACCCAGTACTTC. It codes for CASSLEGRETQYF. The complete variable domain, with remaining parts taken from reference TRBV5-4 and TRBJ2-5, reads ETGVTQSPTHLIKTRGQQVTLRCSSQSGHNTVSWYQQALGQGPQFIFQYYREEENGRGNFPPRFSGLQFPNYSSELNVNALELDDSALYLCASSLEGRETQYFGPGTRLLVL.

The J gene is TRBJ2-1, the V gene TRBV2; the match to TRBD1 covers 8 bases. After removal of 7 bases from V and 1 base from J, the junction contained 6 bases not matched to a gene. The CDR3 is 15 residues long. Germline lookup yields CDR1 SNHLY and CDR2 FYNNEI. The DNA of the CDR3 is TGTGCCAGCAAAAGAGACAGGGGATCCTACAATGAGCAGTTCTTC. Its protein product is CASKRDRGSYNEQFF.

This clone was picked up a small number of times. As DNA, the CDR3 is TGTGCCAGCACCCTAGCGGGGGGATCCTCGGAGACCCAGTACTTC. Amino acid sequence: CASTLAGGSSETQYF. This sequence joins TRBV18 and TRBJ2-5; 11 nucleotides align to TRBD2. Trimming took 8 bases from V and 5 from J; bases not matched to a gene: 10. The CDR3 runs 15 residues. Germline CDR1 is KGHSH and CDR2 is LQKENI.

This clone was detected only a few times. This chain connects TRBV30 to TRBJ1-4, with 9 bases fitting TRBD1. V shed 4 bases and J 7 bases; nucleotides not matched to a gene: 10. The CDR3 extends over 15 amino acids. Looked up from germline, CDR1 is GTSNPN and CDR2 is SVGIG (reference sequence). The CDR3 loop is CAWTSRTGESEKLFF. The DNA for the CDR3 is TGTGCCTGGACCAGTCGGACAGGGGAAAGTGAAAAACTGTTTTTT. Using reference TRBV30 and TRBJ1-4 for the parts outside the CDR3, the full variable domain is SQTIHQWPATLVQPVGSPLSLECTVEGTSNPNLYWYRQAAGRGLQLLFYSVGIGQISSEVPQNLSASRPQDRQFILSSKKLLLSDSGFYLCAWTSRTGESEKLFFGSGTQLSVL.

The rearrangement joins TRBV5-1 to TRBJ2-5; TRBD2 agrees at 7 bases. This CDR3 is 18 amino acids long. V lost 2 bases to trimming and J lost 1 base; unmatched junction nucleotides: 14. From germline, CDR1 is SGHRS and CDR2 YFSETQ. The CDR3 reads CASSLGRGRMLFQETQYF. In nucleotides, the CDR3 is TGCGCCAGCAGCTTAGGGAGGGGTCGGATGCTGTTCCAAGAGACCCAGTACTTC.

The V and J genes are TRBV18 and TRBJ2-7; no clear D. The CDR3 runs to 15 residues. Germline-derived CDR1 and CDR2 are KGHSH and LQKENI. The V end was cut by 3 bases, the J end by 5 bases, with 17 bases between. This CDR3 reads CASSPSPTETDEQYF. CDR3 DNA sequence: TGTGCCAGCTCACCCTCGCCCACAGAGACGGACGAGCAGTACTTC.

The sample holds a few counts of this clone. This chain links TRBV7-9 with TRBJ1-4, with D tentatively TRBD1 (6 bases). CDR3 length: 14 residues. Germline CDR1 is SEHNR and CDR2 is FQNEAQ (reference sequence). V was cut by 1 base and J by 8 bases, with 11 bases left in between. Here the CDR3 reads CASSLGGPGEKLFF. CDR3 coding DNA: TGTGCCAGCAGCTTAGGGGGGCCGGGGGAAAAACTGTTTTTT. Full variable domain (rest looked up from reference TRBV7-9 and TRBJ1-4): DTGVSQNPRHKITKRGQNVTFRCDPISEHNRLYWYRQTLGQGPEFLTYFQNEAQLEKSRLLSDRFSAERPKGSFSTLEIQRTEQGDSAMYLCASSLGGPGEKLFFGSGTQLSVL.

The chain combines TRBV6-5 with TRBJ1-1; D gene ambiguous. The CDR3 has 16 amino acids. V lost 2 bases and J lost 0, with 13 bases in between. The V gene's germline CDR1 is MNHEY and CDR2 SVGAGI. The CDR3 loop reads CASSYALDGVNTEAFF. CDR3 bases: TGTGCCAGCAGTTACGCATTGGACGGAGTGAACACTGAAGCTTTCTTT.